This is a list of T cell receptor beta chains from one sample in a study of neurological immune-mediated disorders. TCRdb re-called the 5' RACE reads with MiXCR, one entry per CDR3 protein. The data contain roughly 53,000 distinct CDR3 sequences, 7% to 10% of them singletons. What was sequenced was PBMCs. These receptors came from a woman aged 35 to 49 in good health. CDR3s include the opening cysteine and the closing phenylalanine or tryptophan. A D gene is named only where the DNA matches it firmly. A row's size may be missing; if present it is once, few, many or a size class.

j_call v_call d_call clone_size cdr3_length cdr3_nt cdr3_aa
TRBJ1-4 TRBV19 - many 13 TGTGCCAGTAGTCGGGACCCGAGGATGGAACTGTTTTTT CASSRDPRMELFF
TRBJ1-1 TRBV12-3/TRBV12-4 - few 13 TGTGCCAGCAGTTTTAAGCGCAACACTGAAGCTTTCTTT CASSFKRNTEAFF
TRBJ2-1 TRBV5-5 TRBD2 few 16 TGTGCCAGCAGCCCTAGCGGGAGTCTGTCCTACAATGAGCAGTTCTTC CASSPSGSLSYNEQFF
TRBJ1-6 TRBV2 TRBD1 many 14 TGTGCCAGCAGCCAGGGACAGCCTTCTCCACCCCTCCACTTT CASSQGQPSPPLHF
TRBJ2-2 TRBV27 - many 16 TGTGCCAGCAGGCCCAGTGGCTTACTGAACACCGGGGAGCTGTTTTTT CASRPSGLLNTGELFF
TRBJ1-1 TRBV6-2/TRBV6-3 TRBD1 many 16 TGTGCCAGCAGCTACCGGGACAGGGATCTGAACACTGAAGCTTTCTTT CASSYRDRDLNTEAFF
TRBJ1-1 TRBV5-1 TRBD1 many 13 TGCGCCAGCAGTCGCGGGACAGGAGCTGAAGCTTTCTTT CASSRGTGAEAFF
TRBJ2-1 TRBV5-1 - many 16 TGCGCCAGCAGCTTGGCTGGGAGGCGGGAAGACAATGAGCAGTTCTTC CASSLAGRREDNEQFF
TRBJ2-7 TRBV7-2 TRBD1 many 14 TGTGCCAGCAGCATATGGGACAGTCGGTACGAGCAGTACTTC CASSIWDSRYEQYF
TRBJ1-1 TRBV12-3/TRBV12-4 - few 14 TGTGCCAGCAGCACCTGGCAGGATAACACTGAAGCTTTCTTT CASSTWQDNTEAFF
TRBJ1-2 TRBV25-1 - many 13 TGTGCCAGCAGTGAAGGCCCCCTCTGGGTCTACACCTTC CASSEGPLWVYTF
TRBJ1-2 TRBV28 - - 11 TGTGCCAGCGATACGAAGAGGGGCTACACCTTC CASDTKRGYTF
TRBJ1-2 TRBV5-5 - many 14 TGTGCCAGCAGCTTGGCCGGGTTCTCGAATGGCTACACCTTC CASSLAGFSNGYTF
TRBJ1-2 TRBV4-3 - many 15 TGCGCCAGCAGCCCCAGTTCAAGCAGGGTGGGGGGCTACACCTTC CASSPSSSRVGGYTF
TRBJ2-7 TRBV14 - - 16 TGTGCCAGCAGCCAAGATGGCTGGGGGATATCCTACGAGCAGTACTTC CASSQDGWGISYEQYF
TRBJ2-3 TRBV20-1 - many 12 TGCAGTGCCACCCGGGACGCAGATACGCAGTATTTT CSATRDADTQYF
TRBJ2-1 TRBV24-1 - few 15 TGTGCCACCAGTGATTTGGATATAGGGAGCAATGAGCAGTTCTTC CATSDLDIGSNEQFF
TRBJ2-6 TRBV7-3 - many 18 TGTGCCAGCAGCTTCAGTTTGGCAGGGTCCTCTGGGGCCAACGTCCTGACTTTC CASSFSLAGSSGANVLTF
TRBJ2-3 TRBV20-1 - many 13 TGCAGTTCCCCTCGTACTAGCACAGATACGCAGTATTTT CSSPRTSTDTQYF
TRBJ2-7 TRBV7-2 - many 14 TGTGCCAGCAGCCCCTCCCGGCGGCCCTACGAGCAGTACTTC CASSPSRRPYEQYF
TRBJ2-6 TRBV10-3 - many 16 TGTGCCATCAGTGAGACAGGTGGCTCTGGGGCCAACGTCCTGACTTTC CAISETGGSGANVLTF
TRBJ1-3 TRBV5-6 - many 16 TGTGCCAGCAGCTTGGAGGGGGGGACCTCTGGAAACACCATATATTTT CASSLEGGTSGNTIYF
TRBJ2-1 TRBV20-1 - many 16 TGCAGTGTTGAGGGGGTGGGGGGGTACACCTACAATGAGCAGTTCTTC CSVEGVGGYTYNEQFF
TRBJ2-3 TRBV7-2 TRBD2 many 16 TGTGCCAGCAGCTTAGGGGCGGGGGGCCGCGTAGATACGCAGTATTTT CASSLGAGGRVDTQYF
TRBJ2-7 TRBV7-8 TRBD1 many 15 TGTGCCAGCAGATTAATCAGGGGGCCGATGGGCGAGCAGTACTTC CASRLIRGPMGEQYF
TRBJ1-3 TRBV5-1 - many 16 TGCGCCAGCAGCTTGGCCGGGACTTACTCTGGAAACACCATATATTTT CASSLAGTYSGNTIYF
TRBJ2-7 TRBV10-3 - many 15 TGTGCCATCAGTGAGTGGGTAGCGTCAAGCAACGAGCAGTACTTC CAISEWVASSNEQYF
TRBJ1-5 TRBV24-1 - many 14 TGTGCCACCAGTGATTCTCTTGTCGGTCAGCCCCAGCATTTT CATSDSLVGQPQHF
TRBJ2-1 TRBV9 - many 15 TGTGCCAGCAGCACCCTGGGAAACTCCTACAATGAGCAGTTCTTC CASSTLGNSYNEQFF
TRBJ2-7 TRBV15 TRBD1 many 14 TGTGCCACCAGCAGAGCAGGACAGGAGTACGAGCAGTACTTC CATSRAGQEYEQYF
TRBJ1-1 TRBV6-2/TRBV6-3 - few 16 TGTGCCAGCAGTTACACAAGAGGAAGTATGAACACTGAAGCTTTCTTT CASSYTRGSMNTEAFF
TRBJ2-7 TRBV19 - many 13 TGTGCCAGTAGTAGTGGGGGAACCTACGAGCAGTACTTC CASSSGGTYEQYF
TRBJ2-7 TRBV6-6 - many 12 TGTGCCAGCAGTTACAGTACCCACGAGCAGTACTTC CASSYSTHEQYF
TRBJ2-7 TRBV5-1 - many 14 TGCGCCAGCAGCTTTTACGACATCGGAGGGGAGCAGTACTTC CASSFYDIGGEQYF
TRBJ2-2 TRBV5-1 TRBD1 many 15 TGCGCCAGCAGTACCGGGACAGAGAACACCGGGGAGCTGTTTTTT CASSTGTENTGELFF
TRBJ1-5 TRBV6-5 TRBD1 many 15 TGTGCCAGCACTAGCGGGACAGGGTCAGGTCAGCCCCAGCATTTT CASTSGTGSGQPQHF
TRBJ1-1 TRBV2 TRBD1 - 14 TGTGCCAGCAGGGTAACAGGGGAGGCCACTGAAGCTTTCTTT CASRVTGEATEAFF
TRBJ2-5 TRBV7-2 TRBD2 many 13 TGTGCCAGCAGCCCCGGGGGGGGCGAGACCCAGTACTTC CASSPGGGETQYF
TRBJ2-5 TRBV29-1 - few 13 TGCAGCGTCGCGGAACCTCGGCAAGAGACCCAGTACTTC CSVAEPRQETQYF
TRBJ1-1 TRBV29-1 - many 15 TGCAGCGTTGGAGGTTGGGGAGGGTTCAACCCTGAAGCTTTCTTT CSVGGWGGFNPEAFF
TRBJ2-1 TRBV29-1 - many 15 TGCAGCGTTGAGGCGGCAGGGGAATCCTACAATGAGCAGTTCTTC CSVEAAGESYNEQFF
TRBJ2-7 TRBV5-1 - - 15 TGCGTCAGCAGCTTGCTCCAGGCTGGCATCACCAAGCAGTACTTC CVSSLLQAGITKQYF
TRBJ2-3 TRBV5-1 TRBD2 many 16 TGCGCCAGCAGCTGGTCGATAGCGGGGGGCACAGATACGCAGTATTTT CASSWSIAGGTDTQYF
TRBJ2-5 TRBV12-3/TRBV12-4 TRBD1 many 19 TGTGCCAGCAGTCGTTGGGAGGTGGGGACAGGTATTGGCCAAGAGACCCAGTACTTC CASSRWEVGTGIGQETQYF
TRBJ1-2 TRBV6-6 - many 14 TGTGCCAGCAGTTACTCGATGGGGAGAGAGGGCTACACCTTC CASSYSMGREGYTF